This T cell receptor (beta chain) was sequenced in a study of cytomegalovirus exposure and HLA in healthy donors (dated 2017 in TCRdb). Looking at the study overall: An earlier analysis of some 500 of the donors reported roughly 270 Gb of sequence data and some 120 million unique TCR beta sequences from roughly 200 million T cells. About 320 gigabases of sequencing data and 80 million or so unique TCR sequences were included in an early release covering several hundred HLA-typed donors. Of the 300 to 450 genotyped donors, roughly 80% fell in the genetic ancestry cluster associated with self-reported Caucasian donors. The study aimed to test whether cataloging public T cell receptors could reveal signatures of past pathogen exposure. Using immunosequencing, the study profiled T cell repertoires from around 680 subjects and related those repertoires to cytomegalovirus serostatus. Along with the roughly 700-subject first cohort, a separate validation cohort of about 110 different subjects was used. To predict cytomegalovirus infection status, the study combined high-throughput TCR immunosequencing, statistical association of individual TCRs with disease status, and machine learning. In a later analysis, previously published TCR beta repertoires from 600 to 850 donors were re-analyzed and high-resolution HLA genotyping was added so that TCR occurrence patterns could be studied. The later analysis used no new phenotypic data to find candidate immune exposures, relying instead on TCR beta sequences and their occurrence across donors. To decide whether each TCR beta V gene segment behaved as functional or pseudogenic, an earlier analysis of some 580 of the donors relied on high-throughput TCR beta sequencing. Donor age, sex, ethnicity and CMV serostatus were collected together with the repertoire data. A later genetic analysis took genome-wide SNP genotypes for about 55% of the 666 donors and used that subset as a discovery cohort. Every repertoire in the discovery cohort had been generated on one and the same sequencing platform. Both class I and class II loci were covered by HLA typing, at four-digit resolution. Typing coverage differed by locus: A, B, C, DRB1 and DQB1 were typed in about 629-630 donors, DQA1 in roughly 510, DPA1 in around 610, and DPB1 in 400 to 490. Roughly 5 DR-DQ haplotypes were handled as single units for association and clustering, since linkage in the cohort was strong. Across around 400 genotyped donors of the cohort, an average of about 200,000 unique TCR beta nucleotide sequences per donor were sequenced, and approximately 19% of those sequences were non-productive. The paper's findings and limits, for the study overall: A later analysis found that most CMV-associated TCR beta chains appeared HLA-restricted, with HLA associations seemingly driven largely by CMV exposure. Sequencing depth was assumed to be roughly uniform across donors in the presence/absence analyses, though that assumption may not hold. Most TCR sequences were observed very rarely across donors, whereas some public TCRs were present in many individuals. According to a later analysis, parvovirus B19, influenza, CMV and Epstein-Barr virus appeared linked to several top co-occurrence clusters. A cluster of highly shared sequence variants was judged likely to represent a technical artifact of the sequencing pipeline. Cytomegalovirus status was reported to be diagnosed by the classifier with high specificity and sensitivity in both the original and validation cohorts. Correlated functional status among segregating V segments might reflect linkage disequilibrium, but an unknown experimental factor could not be ruled out. Immune exposure information for the cohort was limited to CMV serostatus. Strong co-occurrence of HLA alleles, especially DR and DQ, made assigning TCR associations to individual alleles difficult. Specific HLA alleles were associated with 15,000 to 20,000 TCR beta sequences at a false discovery rate of 0.05 in a later analysis. The authors suggested that the approach could potentially be generalized to other disease states and immunological phenotypes. In the study, around 150 TCR beta chains were listed as associated with cytomegalovirus. Because some donors lacked HLA typing at each locus, the association tests relied only on the typed subset. In this cohort, only TCR beta chains were sequenced, and detectable features were limited by the absence of alpha or paired-chain data. About 15 rarely observed V segments, including chromosome 9 orphons, were excluded from the earlier analysis of several hundred of the donors because counts were too low. A further reported finding was that TCR beta sequences accurately predicted the HLA-A and HLA-B alleles for most subjects in the first cohort. Some IMGT-functional V segments, including TRBV6-2 and TRBV6-3, could not be told apart with the 87-base-pair reads, so those segments were excluded. Compared with the approximately 600-donor mean, donors in an Asian-associated ancestry cluster had fewer N-insertions in productive TCRs, according to a later genetic analysis. In a later analysis, HLA-associated TCR beta chains showed more clonal expansion and lower generation probabilities than non-associated chains that were equally common. In vitro tests confirmed that a few of the cytomegalovirus-associated TCR beta chains recognize cytomegalovirus antigens. Broadly in line with IMGT annotations, most TCR beta V segments showed up in productive rearrangements about 87% or about 30% of the time in an earlier analysis of 587 of the donors. A later analysis found that TCR association rates varied across HLA loci, with DRB1 alleles showing the most associated TCRs and HLA-C alleles the fewest. A later genetic analysis associated a missense DCLRE1C variant with V-gene and J-gene trimming of TCR beta chains, and an independent cohort replicated the association.

Regarding this clone: What this receptor recognizes is not known. No clone much larger than this one lies a single base away; base qualities are absent.

The receptor library was made with the immunoSEQ multiplex PCR assay. A mixture of 60 forward primers for TCR Vbeta segments and 13 reverse primers for TCR Jbeta segments was used in the multiplex PCR. The CDR3 region of rearranged TCR beta genes was amplified from genomic DNA with a multiplex PCR assay. The Illumina HiSeq System was used to sequence the amplified TCR beta libraries as 87-base-pair reads. The study's own analysis went as follows. In a later analysis, tens of millions of unique TCR beta chains were counted across the approximately 670 repertoires, and around 11 million of these chains were shared by at least two donors. A nearest-neighbor algorithm error-corrected the raw reads and collapsed the reads into unique sequences, merging closely related sequences to remove PCR and sequencing errors. V, D and J gene segments were assigned by aligning CDR3 sequences to IMGT reference sequences. Each retained sequence needed at least a six-nucleotide match to both a V gene segment and a J gene segment. A rearrangement counted as productive if the CDR3 had no stop codons and remained in frame with V and J, and every other rearrangement counted as non-productive. Following IMGT convention, CDR3 was defined as the stretch from the second conserved V-encoded cysteine up to the conserved J-encoded phenylalanine. Sequences without an unambiguous match to a single V gene segment were excluded from the earlier analysis of several hundred of the donors. In an earlier analysis of around 590 of the donors, a V segment was called functional when productive rearrangements were above 56.7%, and segregating when the standard deviation between donors exceeded 5%. A statistical classification framework was developed to diagnose cytomegalovirus status using the catalog of TCR beta chain sequences. In a later analysis, TCR nucleotide sequences were compared against IMGT/GENE-DB human TR gene sequences so that V and J genes could be assigned. In a later analysis, CDR3 sequences and most-parsimonious VDJ recombination scenarios were assigned using the TCRdist pipeline. A later analysis defined each TCR beta chain by its CDR3 amino acid sequence plus V-gene family, and excluded reads lacking a unique V-gene family. In a later analysis, nearly 600 highly shared, low-generation-probability nucleotide sequences were removed to address suspected cross-contamination and a sequencing artifact. In a later analysis, a clonal expansion index for each public chain was calculated from normalized within-repertoire ranks of inferred template counts. A later analysis computed generation probabilities with a VDJ recombination model fitted to out-of-frame rearrangements, and checked the results against IGoR. In a later analysis, TCR-TCR, TCR-HLA and TCR-CMV co-occurrence was scored with hypergeometric tests, and a repertoire-size bias correction was applied to TCR pairs. False discovery rates were estimated in a later analysis by permuting HLA or CMV assignments 20 times. In a later analysis, co-occurring TCRs were grouped with DBSCAN, and TCRdist sequence similarity was added when clustering was performed within HLA-allele-positive subsets. For co-occurrence clustering, repertoires with fewer than 30,000 or more than 120,000 public chains were excluded, along with roughly 5 repertoires with anomalous nucleotide sharing. TCRdb obtained this table from immuneACCESS and retained in-frame rearrangements with V and J assigned. These tables miss some clones; where compared with another copy, unresolved V genes account for less than half of the shortfall, and the remainder is unexplained. The V and J calls and clone size were taken over from that table, and D and trimming were inferred from the DNA. Present in this sample are 70,000 to 100,000 clones, more than 75% of which were seen just once. The top ten clones comprise roughly 25% of the sample.

The cohort comprised fewer than 750 healthy bone marrow donors. All cohort members were sampled while nominally healthy, although unrecorded immune exposures were likely present. The donor was CMV seropositive and was included in the group of 250 to 350 seropositive cohort members. Every donor gave a peripheral blood sample, and the peripheral blood mononuclear cells from that sample were used for TCR beta sequencing. The Qiagen DNeasy Blood Extraction Kit was used to extract genomic DNA from the blood cell samples. CDR1 and CDR2, per the germline V gene, are KGHSH and LQKENI. The CDR3 runs 11 residues from the cysteine to the phenylalanine. Only CDR3 DNA is held: 33 bases, read in frame from base 1. The junction shows trimming of 4 bases on V and 2 bases on J, plus 2 bases between the germline ends.

Material: PBMCs. The receptor comes from a woman in her forties or fifties in good health and CMV-seropositive. The V and J genes are TRBV18 and TRBJ2-5; no D segment can be confidently identified. The nucleotide sequence is given as TGTGCCAGCTCACTACAAGAGACCCAGTACTTC. This codes for CASSLQETQYF. Full variable domain (CDR3 extended with the reference TRBV18 and TRBJ2-5 proteins): NAGVMQNPRHLVRRRGQEARLRCSPMKGHSHVYWYRQLPEEGLKFMVYLQKENIIDESGMPKERFSAEFPKEGPSILRIQQVVRGDSAAYFCASSLQETQYFGPGTRLLVL.